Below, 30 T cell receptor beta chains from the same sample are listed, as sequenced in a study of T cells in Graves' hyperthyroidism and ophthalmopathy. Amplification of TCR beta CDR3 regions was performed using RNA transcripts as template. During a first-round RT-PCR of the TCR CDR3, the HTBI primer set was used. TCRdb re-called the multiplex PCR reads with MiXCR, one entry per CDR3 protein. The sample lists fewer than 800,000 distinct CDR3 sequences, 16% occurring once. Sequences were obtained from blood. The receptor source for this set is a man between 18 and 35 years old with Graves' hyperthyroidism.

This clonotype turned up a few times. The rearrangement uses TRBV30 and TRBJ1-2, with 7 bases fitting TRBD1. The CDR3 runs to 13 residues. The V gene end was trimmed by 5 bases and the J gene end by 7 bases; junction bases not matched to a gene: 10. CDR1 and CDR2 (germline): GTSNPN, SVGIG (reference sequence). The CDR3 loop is CAWSTGPWVGYTF. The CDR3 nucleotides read TGTGCCTGGTCGACAGGGCCTTGGGTTGGCTACACCTTC. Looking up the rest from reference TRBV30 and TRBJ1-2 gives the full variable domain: SQTIHQWPATLVQPVGSPLSLECTVEGTSNPNLYWYRQAAGRGLQLLFYSVGIGQISSEVPQNLSASRPQDRQFILSSKKLLLSDSGFYLCAWSTGPWVGYTFGSGTRLTVV.

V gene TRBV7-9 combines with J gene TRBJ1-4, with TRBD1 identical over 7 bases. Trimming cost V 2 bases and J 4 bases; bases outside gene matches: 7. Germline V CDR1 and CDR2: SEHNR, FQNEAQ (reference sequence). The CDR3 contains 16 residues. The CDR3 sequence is CASSLFFRDSNEKLFF. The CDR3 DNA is TGTGCCAGCAGCTTATTTTTCCGGGACAGTAATGAAAAACTGTTTTTT.

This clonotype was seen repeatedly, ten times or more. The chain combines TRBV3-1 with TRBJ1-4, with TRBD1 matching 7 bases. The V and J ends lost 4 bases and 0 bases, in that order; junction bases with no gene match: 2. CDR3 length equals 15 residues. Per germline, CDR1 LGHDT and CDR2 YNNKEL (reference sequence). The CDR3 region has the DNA TGTGCCAGCAGCCGAGGGACAGCAACTAATGAAAAACTGTTTTTT. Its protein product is CASSRGTATNEKLFF.

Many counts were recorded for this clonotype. In nucleotides, the CDR3 is TGCGCCAGCAGCTTGGAAGGGACAGGGATCAATCAGCCCCAGCATTTT. Its translation is CASSLEGTGINQPQHF. J is TRBJ1-5 and V is TRBV5-1; 9 bases are shared with TRBD1. The germline V gene encodes CDR1 SGHRS and CDR2 YFSETQ. This CDR3 region has 16 residues. With 0 bases clipped from V and 3 bases from J, the junction kept 4 bases outside the gene matches.

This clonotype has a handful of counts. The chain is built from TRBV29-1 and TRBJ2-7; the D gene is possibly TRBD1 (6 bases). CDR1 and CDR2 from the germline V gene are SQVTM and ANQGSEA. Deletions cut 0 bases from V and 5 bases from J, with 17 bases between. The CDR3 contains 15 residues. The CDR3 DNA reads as TGCAGCGTTGAAGATAGGGTGGGGGCCGGCCACGAGCAGTACTTC. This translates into CSVEDRVGAGHEQYF.

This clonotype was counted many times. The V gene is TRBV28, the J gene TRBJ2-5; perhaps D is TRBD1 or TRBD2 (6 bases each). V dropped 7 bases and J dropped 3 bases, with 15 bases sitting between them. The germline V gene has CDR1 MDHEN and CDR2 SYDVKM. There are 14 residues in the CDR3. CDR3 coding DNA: TGTGCCAGCACCCGGCTAGGGGGGAAAGAGACCCAGTACTTC. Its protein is CASTRLGGKETQYF.

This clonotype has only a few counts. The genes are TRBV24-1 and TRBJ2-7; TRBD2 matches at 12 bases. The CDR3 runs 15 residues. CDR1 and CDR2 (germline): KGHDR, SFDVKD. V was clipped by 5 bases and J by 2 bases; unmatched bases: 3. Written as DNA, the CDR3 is TGTGCCACCAGTGGGGGACTAGCGGGTACCTACGAGCAGTACTTC. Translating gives CATSGGLAGTYEQYF.

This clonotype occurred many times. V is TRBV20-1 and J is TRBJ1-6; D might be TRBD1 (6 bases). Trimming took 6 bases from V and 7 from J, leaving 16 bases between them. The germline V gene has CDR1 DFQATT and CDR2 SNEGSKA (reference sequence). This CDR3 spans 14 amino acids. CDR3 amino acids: CSATTGGANSPLHF. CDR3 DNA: TGCAGTGCCACCACTGGGGGCGCCAATTCACCCCTCCACTTT.

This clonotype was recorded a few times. The CDR3 region is CSARQGKAFF. CDR3 nucleotides: TGCAGTGCTCGACAGGGTAAAGCTTTCTTT. The chain has TRBV20-1 and TRBJ1-1; 7 nucleotides agree with TRBD1. Trimming took 5 bases from V and 9 from J; bases not matched to a gene: 3. The CDR3 has 10 residues. CDR1 is DFQATT, CDR2 SNEGSKA, per germline (reference sequence).

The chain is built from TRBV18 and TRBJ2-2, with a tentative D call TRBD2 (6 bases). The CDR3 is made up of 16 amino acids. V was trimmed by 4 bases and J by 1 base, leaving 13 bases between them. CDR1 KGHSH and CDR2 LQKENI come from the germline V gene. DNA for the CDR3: TGTGCCAGCTCACAAAGGGACTTACTGAACACCGGGGAGCTGTTTTTT. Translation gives CASSQRDLLNTGELFF.

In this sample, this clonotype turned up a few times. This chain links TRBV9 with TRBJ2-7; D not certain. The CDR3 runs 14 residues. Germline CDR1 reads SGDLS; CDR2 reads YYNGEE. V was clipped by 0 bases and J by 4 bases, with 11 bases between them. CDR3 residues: CASSVDQEPYEQYF. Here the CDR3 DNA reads TGTGCCAGCAGCGTAGACCAGGAACCTTACGAGCAGTACTTC. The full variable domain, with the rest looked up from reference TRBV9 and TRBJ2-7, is DSGVTQTPKHLITATGQRVTLRCSPRSGDLSVYWYQQSLDQGLQFLIQYYNGEERAKGNILERFSAQQFPDLHSELNLSSLELGDSALYFCASSVDQEPYEQYFGPGTRLTVT.

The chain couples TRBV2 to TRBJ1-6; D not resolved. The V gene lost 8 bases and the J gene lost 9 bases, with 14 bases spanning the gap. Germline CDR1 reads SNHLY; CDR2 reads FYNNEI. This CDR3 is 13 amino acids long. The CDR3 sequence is CASLWELSSPLHF. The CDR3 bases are TGTGCCAGCCTTTGGGAATTGAGTTCACCCCTCCACTTT.

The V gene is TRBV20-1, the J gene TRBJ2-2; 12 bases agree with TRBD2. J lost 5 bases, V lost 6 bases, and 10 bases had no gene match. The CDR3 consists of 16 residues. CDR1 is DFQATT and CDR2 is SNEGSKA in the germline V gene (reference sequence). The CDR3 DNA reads TGCAGTGCCCCTCTAGCGGGAGGGCCTCGGACCGGGGAGCTGTTTTTT. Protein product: CSAPLAGGPRTGELFF.

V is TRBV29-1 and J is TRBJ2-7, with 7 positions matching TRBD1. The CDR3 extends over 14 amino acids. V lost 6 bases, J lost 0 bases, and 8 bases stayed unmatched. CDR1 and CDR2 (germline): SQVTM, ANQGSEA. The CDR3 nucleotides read TGCAGCGTGGAAACTCAGGGGGACTCCTACGAGCAGTACTTC. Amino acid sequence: CSVETQGDSYEQYF.

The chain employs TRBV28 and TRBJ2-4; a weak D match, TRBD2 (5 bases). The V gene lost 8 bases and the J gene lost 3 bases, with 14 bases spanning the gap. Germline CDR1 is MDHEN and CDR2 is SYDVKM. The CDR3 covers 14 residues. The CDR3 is CASREEGVKNIQYF. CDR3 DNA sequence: TGTGCCAGCCGCGAAGAGGGAGTCAAAAACATTCAGTACTTC.

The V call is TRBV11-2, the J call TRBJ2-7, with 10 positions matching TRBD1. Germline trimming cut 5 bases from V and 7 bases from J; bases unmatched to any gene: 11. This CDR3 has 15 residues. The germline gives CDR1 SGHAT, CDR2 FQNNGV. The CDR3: CASSPLTGGAEEQYF. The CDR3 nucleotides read TGTGCCAGCAGCCCCCTGACAGGGGGCGCGGAGGAGCAGTACTTC.

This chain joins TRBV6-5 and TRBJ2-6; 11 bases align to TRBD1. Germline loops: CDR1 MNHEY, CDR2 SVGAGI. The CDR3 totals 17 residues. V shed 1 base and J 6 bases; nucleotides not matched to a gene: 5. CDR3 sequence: CASSYLGQGAKANVLTF. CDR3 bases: TGTGCCAGCAGTTACTTAGGACAGGGGGCAAAGGCCAACGTCCTGACTTTC.

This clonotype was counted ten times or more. The CDR3 DNA sequence: TGTGCCTGGAGTGAGGTGGGCCTAGCGGGAGTTGAGACCCAGTACTTC. Encoded protein: CAWSEVGLAGVETQYF. The V call is TRBV30, the J call TRBJ2-5; TRBD2 agrees at 10 bases. V shed 1 base, J shed 5 bases, and the junction held 10 bases outside the gene matches. Germline V gene data show CDR1 as GTSNPN and CDR2 as SVGIG (reference sequence). The CDR3 has 16 amino acids.

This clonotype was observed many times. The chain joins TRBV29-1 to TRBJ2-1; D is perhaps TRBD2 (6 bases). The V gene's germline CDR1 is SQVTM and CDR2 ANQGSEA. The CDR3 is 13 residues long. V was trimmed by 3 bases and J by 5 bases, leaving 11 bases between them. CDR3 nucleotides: TGCAGCGTTGAGTCTAGCGTTGACAATGAGCAGTTCTTC. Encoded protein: CSVESSVDNEQFF.

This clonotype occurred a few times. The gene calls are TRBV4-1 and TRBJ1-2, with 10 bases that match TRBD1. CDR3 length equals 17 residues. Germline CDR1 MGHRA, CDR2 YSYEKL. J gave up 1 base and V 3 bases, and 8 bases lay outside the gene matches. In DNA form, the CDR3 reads TGCGCCAGCAGCCAGATAATTCGGGACAGGGGTAACTATGGCTACACCTTC. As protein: CASSQIIRDRGNYGYTF.

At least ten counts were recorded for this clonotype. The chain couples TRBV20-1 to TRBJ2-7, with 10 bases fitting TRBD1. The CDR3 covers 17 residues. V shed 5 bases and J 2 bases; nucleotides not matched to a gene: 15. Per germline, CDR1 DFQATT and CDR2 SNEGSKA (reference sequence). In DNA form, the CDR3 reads TGCAGTGCTGTCCCCGGGACAGGGGCATTCTTCGCCTACGAGCAGTACTTC. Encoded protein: CSAVPGTGAFFAYEQYF.

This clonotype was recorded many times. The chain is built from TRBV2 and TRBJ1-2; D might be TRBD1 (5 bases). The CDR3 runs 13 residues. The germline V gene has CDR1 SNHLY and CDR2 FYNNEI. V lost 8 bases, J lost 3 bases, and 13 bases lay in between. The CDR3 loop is CASQTVIDYGYTF. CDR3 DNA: TGTGCCAGCCAGACAGTTATTGACTATGGCTACACCTTC.

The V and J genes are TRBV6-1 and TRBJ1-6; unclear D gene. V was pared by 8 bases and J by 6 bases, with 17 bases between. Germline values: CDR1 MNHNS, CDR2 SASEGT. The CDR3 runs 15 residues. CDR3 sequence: CASGPISVGNSPLHF. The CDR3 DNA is TGTGCCAGCGGACCAATTTCGGTTGGTAATTCACCCCTCCACTTT.

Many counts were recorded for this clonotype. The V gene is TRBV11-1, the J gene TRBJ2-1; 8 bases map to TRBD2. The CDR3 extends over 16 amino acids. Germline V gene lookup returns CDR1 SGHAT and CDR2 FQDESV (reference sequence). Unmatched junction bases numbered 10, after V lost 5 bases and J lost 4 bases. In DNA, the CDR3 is TGTGCCAGCAGCCCCCGCCGAGCTAGCGGGTACAATGAGCAGTTCTTC. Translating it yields CASSPRRASGYNEQFF.

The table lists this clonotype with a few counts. The CDR3 nucleotides read TGTGCCAGCAGTTCCGTCGGGAACACAGATACGCAGTATTTT. Residues: CASSSVGNTDTQYF. V usage is TRBV6-1 and J usage is TRBJ2-3, with D possibly TRBD2 on 5 matching bases. CDR1 and CDR2 from the germline V gene are MNHNS and SASEGT. This CDR3 has 14 amino acids. Trimming left V 5 bases short and J 2 bases short, with 11 bases between.

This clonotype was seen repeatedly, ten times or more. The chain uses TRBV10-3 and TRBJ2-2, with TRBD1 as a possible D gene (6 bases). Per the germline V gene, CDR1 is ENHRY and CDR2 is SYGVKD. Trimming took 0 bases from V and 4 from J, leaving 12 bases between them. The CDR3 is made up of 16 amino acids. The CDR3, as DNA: TGTGCCATCAGTGAGTCGAGTACAGGGAGCACCGGGGAGCTGTTTTTT. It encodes CAISESSTGSTGELFF.

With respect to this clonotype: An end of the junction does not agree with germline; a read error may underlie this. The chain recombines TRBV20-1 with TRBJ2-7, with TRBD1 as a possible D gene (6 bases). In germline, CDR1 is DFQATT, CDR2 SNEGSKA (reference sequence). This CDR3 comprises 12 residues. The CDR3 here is CSASSQGYELYF. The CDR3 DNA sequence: TGCAGTGCTAGTTCCCAGGGGTACGAGCTGTACTTC.

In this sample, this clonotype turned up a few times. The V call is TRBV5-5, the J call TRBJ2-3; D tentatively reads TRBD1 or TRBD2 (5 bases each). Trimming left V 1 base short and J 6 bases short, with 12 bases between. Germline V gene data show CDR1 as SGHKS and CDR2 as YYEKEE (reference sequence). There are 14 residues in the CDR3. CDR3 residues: CASSLSEGRDTQYF. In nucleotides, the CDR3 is TGTGCCAGCAGCTTGTCCGAGGGGCGGGATACGCAGTATTTT.

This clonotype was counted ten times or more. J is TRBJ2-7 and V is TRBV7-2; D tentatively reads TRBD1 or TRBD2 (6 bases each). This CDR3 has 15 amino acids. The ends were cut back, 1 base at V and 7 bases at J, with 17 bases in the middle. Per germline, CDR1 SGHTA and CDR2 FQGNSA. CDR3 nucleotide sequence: TGTGCCAGCAGCTTAGGCGGAATCTCGGGGGCGGAGCAGTACTTC. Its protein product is CASSLGGISGAEQYF.

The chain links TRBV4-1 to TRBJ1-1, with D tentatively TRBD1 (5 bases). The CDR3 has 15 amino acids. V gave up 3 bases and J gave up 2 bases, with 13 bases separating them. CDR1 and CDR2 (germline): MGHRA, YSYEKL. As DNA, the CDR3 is TGCGCCAGCAGCCAGGGACTTCCTCCCAACACTGAAGCTTTCTTT. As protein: CASSQGLPPNTEAFF.